One TCR beta chain is described in this entry. The entry originates in a study of shared clonotypes between healthy human individuals. The CDR3 sequence is 13 residues long. Trimming stripped 1 base from V and 5 bases from J, with 9 bases between. CDR1 and CDR2 (germline): SGHKS, YYEKEE (reference sequence). Healthy HIV-negative adults with no recent acute infections or vaccinations were recruited as donors. Sequencing was performed with immunoSEQ multiplex PCR; in TCRdb, only in-frame clones are kept and a portion is missing. Of 520,000 or so clones in the sample, approximately 85% are singletons; the top ten hold 13%.

The chain carries TRBV5-5 and TRBJ1-1, with TRBD1 as a possible D gene (6 bases). This TCR derives from a woman in her thirties or forties in good health. Some clones in this sample may be carry-over from other donors' samples. Sequenced sample: PBMCs. Written as DNA, the CDR3 is TGTGCCAGCAGCTTGTCGACAGGAACTGAAGCTTTCTTT. It specifies CASSLSTGTEAFF.